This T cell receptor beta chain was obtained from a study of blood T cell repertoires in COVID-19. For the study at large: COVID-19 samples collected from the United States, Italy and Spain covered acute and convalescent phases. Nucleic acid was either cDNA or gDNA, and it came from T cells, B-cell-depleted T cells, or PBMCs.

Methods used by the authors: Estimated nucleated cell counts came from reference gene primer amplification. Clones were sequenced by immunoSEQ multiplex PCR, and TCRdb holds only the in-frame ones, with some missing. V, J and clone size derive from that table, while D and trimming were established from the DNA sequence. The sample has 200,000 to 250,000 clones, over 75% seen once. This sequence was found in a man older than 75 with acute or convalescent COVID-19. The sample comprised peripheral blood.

This CDR3 reads CSVGAGQGAFNEQFF. The CDR3 coding sequence is TGCAGCGTGGGGGCTGGGCAGGGAGCTTTCAATGAGCAGTTCTTC. The chain joins TRBV29-1 to TRBJ2-1; a weak D match, TRBD1 (6 bases). In germline, CDR1 is SQVTM, CDR2 ANQGSEA. The CDR3 spans 15 residues. The V end lost 6 bases, the J end lost 6 bases, and 21 bases lay between the germline ends.